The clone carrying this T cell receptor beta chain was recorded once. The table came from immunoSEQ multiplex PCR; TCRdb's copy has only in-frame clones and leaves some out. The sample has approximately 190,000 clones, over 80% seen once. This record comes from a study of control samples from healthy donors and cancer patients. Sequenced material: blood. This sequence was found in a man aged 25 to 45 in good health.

The CDR3 region is CASILTGTGMKELFF. The CDR3 DNA reads as TGTGCCAGCATTTTGACCGGGACAGGGATGAAAGAGCTGTTTTTT. The chain is built from TRBV2 and TRBJ1-4; 9 nucleotides match TRBD1. After removal of 7 bases from V and 14 bases from J, the junction contained 17 bases not matched to a gene. CDR1 is SNHLY, CDR2 FYNNEI, per germline. This CDR3 region has 15 residues.